This record covers a single T cell receptor beta chain. Its target is not known. With 3 bases removed from V and 7 bases from J, the gap between germline ends came to 10 bases. The CDR3 has 13 amino acids. Sample treatment: approximately 10-day PBMC culture with coronavirus spike peptide pools or control peptides (ViraFEST assay). The unexposed donor gave CD4+ T cells before the COVID-19 pandemic (2011-2018). Following expansion of antigen-specific T cells with peptide pools, ViraFEST then sequenced TCRs. The Oncomine TCR Beta short-read assay generated sequence data from the DNA of cultured CD4+ T cells. Researchers extracted genomic DNA from CD4+ T cells that had been cultured. One entry per CDR3 protein results from TCRdb running MiXCR on the PCR reads. Among about 5,700 distinct CDR3 sequences listed, roughly a quarter were seen once. The entry originates in a study of vaccination and CD4 T cells after COVID-19. Whole-study context: The authors used overlapping spike peptides from SARS-CoV-2, HCoV-NL63, HCoV-OC43 and HCoV-229E to stimulate cells.

The study, taken as a whole, reports: The authors identified 304 of 307 vaccine-specific clones in convalescent patients as spike mono-reactive.

V and J are TRBV12-3 or TRBV12-4 and TRBJ1-5; perhaps TRBD1 as D (5 bases). This sequence was found in a human donor in good health. Material: CD4+ T cells from blood, cultured in vitro. The CDR3 nucleotides are TGTGCCAGCAGTTTGGGCAGGGACCAGCCCCAGCATTTT. Translated: CASSLGRDQPQHF.